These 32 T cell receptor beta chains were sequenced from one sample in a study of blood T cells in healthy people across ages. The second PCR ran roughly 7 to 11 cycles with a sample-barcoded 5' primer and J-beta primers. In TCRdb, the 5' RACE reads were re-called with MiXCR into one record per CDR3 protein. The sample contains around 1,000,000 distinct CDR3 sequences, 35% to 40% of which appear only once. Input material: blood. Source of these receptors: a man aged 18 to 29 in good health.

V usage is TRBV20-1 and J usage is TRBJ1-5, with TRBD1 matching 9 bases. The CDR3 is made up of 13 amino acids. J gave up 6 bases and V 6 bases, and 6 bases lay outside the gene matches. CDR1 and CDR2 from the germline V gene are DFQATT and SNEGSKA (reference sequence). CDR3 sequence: CSAHGQGRQPQHF. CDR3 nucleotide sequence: TGCAGTGCCCACGGACAGGGGCGTCAGCCCCAGCATTTT.

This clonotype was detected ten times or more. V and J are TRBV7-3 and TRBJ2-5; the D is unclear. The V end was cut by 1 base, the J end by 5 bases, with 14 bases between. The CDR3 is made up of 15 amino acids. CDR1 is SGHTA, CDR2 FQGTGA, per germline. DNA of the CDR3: TGTGCCAGCAGCTTAAGGGCAGGTGAAATGGAGACCCAGTACTTC. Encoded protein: CASSLRAGEMETQYF.

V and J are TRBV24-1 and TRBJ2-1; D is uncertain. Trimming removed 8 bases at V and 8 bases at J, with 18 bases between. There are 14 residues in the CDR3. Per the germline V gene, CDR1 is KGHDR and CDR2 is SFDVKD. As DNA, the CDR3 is TGTGCCACCACGGCCGCAGGTAAGGTGGATGAGCAGTTCTTC. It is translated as CATTAAGKVDEQFF.

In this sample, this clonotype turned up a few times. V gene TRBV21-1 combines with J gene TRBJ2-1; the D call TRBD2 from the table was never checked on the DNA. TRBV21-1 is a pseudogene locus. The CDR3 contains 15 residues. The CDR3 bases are TGTGCCAGCAGCATATTTAGCGGCCACTACAATGAGCAGTTCTTC. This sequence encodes CASSIFSGHYNEQFF.

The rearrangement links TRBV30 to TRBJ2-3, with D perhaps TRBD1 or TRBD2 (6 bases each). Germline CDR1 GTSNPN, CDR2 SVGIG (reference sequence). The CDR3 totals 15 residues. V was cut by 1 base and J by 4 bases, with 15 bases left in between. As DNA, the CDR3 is TGTGCCTGGAGTGAACGGGGGCAACGCGCAGATACGCAGTATTTT. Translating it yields CAWSERGQRADTQYF.

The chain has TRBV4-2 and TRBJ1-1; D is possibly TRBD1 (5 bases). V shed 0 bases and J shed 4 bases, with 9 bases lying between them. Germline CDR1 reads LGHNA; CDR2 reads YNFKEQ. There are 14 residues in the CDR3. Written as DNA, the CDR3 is TGTGCCAGCAGCCAAGATAGAGGGGCCACTGAAGCTTTCTTT. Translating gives CASSQDRGATEAFF.

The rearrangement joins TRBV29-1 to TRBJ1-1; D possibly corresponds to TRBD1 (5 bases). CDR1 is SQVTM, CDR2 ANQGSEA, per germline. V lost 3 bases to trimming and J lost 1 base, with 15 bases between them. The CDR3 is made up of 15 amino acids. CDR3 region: CSVDERDSSNTEAFF. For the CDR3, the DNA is TGCAGCGTTGACGAACGTGACAGCTCGAACACTGAAGCTTTCTTT.

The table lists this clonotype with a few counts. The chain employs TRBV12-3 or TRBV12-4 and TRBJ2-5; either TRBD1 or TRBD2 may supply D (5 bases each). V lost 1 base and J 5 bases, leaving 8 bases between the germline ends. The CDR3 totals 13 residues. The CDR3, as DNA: TGTGCCAGCAGTTTAGAAGGGGACGAGACCCAGTACTTC. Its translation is CASSLEGDETQYF.

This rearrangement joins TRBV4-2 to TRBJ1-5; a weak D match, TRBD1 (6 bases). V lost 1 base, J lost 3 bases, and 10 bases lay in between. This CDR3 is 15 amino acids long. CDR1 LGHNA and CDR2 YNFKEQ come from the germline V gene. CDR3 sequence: CASSQGRGLNQPQHF. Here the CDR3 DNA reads TGTGCCAGCAGCCAAGGCAGGGGACTCAATCAGCCCCAGCATTTT.

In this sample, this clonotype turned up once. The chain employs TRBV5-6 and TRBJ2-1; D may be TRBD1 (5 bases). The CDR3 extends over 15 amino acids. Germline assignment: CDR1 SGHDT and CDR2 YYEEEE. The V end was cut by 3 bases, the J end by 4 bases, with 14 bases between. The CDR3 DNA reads TGTGCCAGCAGCTGGGGTCAGGGTGGGTACAATGAGCAGTTCTTC. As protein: CASSWGQGGYNEQFF.

In nucleotides, the CDR3 is TGCAGTGCTGACCGGGGACGGGGGGAAAAACTGTTTTTT. Its protein is CSADRGRGEKLFF. J is TRBJ1-4 and V is TRBV20-1; possibly TRBD1 for D (5 bases). This CDR3 region has 13 residues. V was pared by 5 bases and J by 8 bases, with 15 bases between. Germline CDR1 and CDR2: DFQATT and SNEGSKA (reference sequence).

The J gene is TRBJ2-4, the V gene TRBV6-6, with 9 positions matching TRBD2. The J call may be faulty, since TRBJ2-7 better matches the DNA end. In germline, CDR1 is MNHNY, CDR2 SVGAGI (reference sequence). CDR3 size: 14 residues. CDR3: CASRPSGNLYEQYF. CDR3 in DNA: TGTGCCAGCAGGCCTAGCGGGAATCTCTACGAGCAGTACTTC.

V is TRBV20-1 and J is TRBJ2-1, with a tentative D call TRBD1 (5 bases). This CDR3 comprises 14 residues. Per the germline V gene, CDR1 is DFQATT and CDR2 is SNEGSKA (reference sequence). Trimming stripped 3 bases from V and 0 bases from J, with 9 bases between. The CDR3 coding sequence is TGCAGTGCTAGCCGACAGATCTCCTACAATGAGCAGTTCTTC. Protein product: CSASRQISYNEQFF.

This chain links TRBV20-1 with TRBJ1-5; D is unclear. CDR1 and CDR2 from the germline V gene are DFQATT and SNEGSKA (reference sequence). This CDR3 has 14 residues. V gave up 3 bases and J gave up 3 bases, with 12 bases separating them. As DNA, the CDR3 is TGCAGTGCTAGGTTGGATAGGGCCAATCAGCCCCAGCATTTT. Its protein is CSARLDRANQPQHF.

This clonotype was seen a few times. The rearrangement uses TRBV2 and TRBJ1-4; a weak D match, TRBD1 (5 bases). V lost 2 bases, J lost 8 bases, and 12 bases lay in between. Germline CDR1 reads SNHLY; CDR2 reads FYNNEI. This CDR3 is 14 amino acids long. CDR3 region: CASSEMGLGEKLFF. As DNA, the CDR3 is TGTGCCAGCAGTGAAATGGGGCTGGGCGAAAAACTGTTTTTT. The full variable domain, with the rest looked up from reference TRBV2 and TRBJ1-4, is EPEVTQTPSHQVTQMGQEVILRCVPISNHLYFYWYRQILGQKVEFLVSFYNNEISEKSEIFDDQFSVERPDGSNFTLKIRSTKLEDSAMYFCASSEMGLGEKLFFGSGTQLSVL.

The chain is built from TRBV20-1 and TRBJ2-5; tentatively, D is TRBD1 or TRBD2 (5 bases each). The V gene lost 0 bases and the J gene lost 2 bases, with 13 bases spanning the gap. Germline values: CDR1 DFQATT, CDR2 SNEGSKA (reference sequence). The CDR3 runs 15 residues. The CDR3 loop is CSARETGRPQETQYF. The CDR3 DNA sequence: TGCAGTGCTAGAGAAACGGGACGGCCACAAGAGACCCAGTACTTC.

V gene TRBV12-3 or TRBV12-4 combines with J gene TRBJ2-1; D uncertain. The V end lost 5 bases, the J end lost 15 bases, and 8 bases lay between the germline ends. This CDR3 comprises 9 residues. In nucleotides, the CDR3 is TGTGCCAGCAGTCCTCCCGTGTTCTTC. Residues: CASSPPVFF.

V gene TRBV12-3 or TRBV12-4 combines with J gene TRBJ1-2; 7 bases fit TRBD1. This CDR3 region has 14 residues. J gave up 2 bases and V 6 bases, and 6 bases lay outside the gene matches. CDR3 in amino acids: CASRGGQRNYGYTF. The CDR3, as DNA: TGTGCCAGCAGAGGGGGACAGCGGAACTATGGCTACACCTTC.

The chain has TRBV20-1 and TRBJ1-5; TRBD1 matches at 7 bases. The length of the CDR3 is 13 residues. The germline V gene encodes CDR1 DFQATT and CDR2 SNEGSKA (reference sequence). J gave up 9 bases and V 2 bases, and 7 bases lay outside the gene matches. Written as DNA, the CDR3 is TGCAGTGCTAGACCAGGGGGTGAAGGGCCCCAGCATTTT. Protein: CSARPGGEGPQHF.

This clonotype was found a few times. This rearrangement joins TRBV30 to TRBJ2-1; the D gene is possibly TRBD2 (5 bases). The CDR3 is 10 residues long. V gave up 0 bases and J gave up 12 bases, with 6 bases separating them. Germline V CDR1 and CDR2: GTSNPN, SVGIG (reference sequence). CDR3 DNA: TGTGCCTGGAGTGTCGGACTGCAGTTCTTC. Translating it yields CAWSVGLQFF. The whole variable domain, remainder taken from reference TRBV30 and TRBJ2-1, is SQTIHQWPATLVQPVGSPLSLECTVEGTSNPNLYWYRQAAGRGLQLLFYSVGIGQISSEVPQNLSASRPQDRQFILSSKKLLLSDSGFYLCAWSVGLQFFGPGTRLTVL.

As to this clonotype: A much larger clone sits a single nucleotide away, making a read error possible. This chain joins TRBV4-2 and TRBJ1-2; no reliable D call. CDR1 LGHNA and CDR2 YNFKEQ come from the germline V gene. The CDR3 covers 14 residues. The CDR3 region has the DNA TGTGCCAGCAGCCAAGAGGCGTCCTTAAGTGGCTACATCTTC. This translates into CASSQEASLSGYIF.

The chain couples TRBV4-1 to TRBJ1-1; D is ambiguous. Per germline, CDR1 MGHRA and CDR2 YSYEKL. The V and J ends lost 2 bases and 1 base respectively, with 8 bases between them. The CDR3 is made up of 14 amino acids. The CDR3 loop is CASSQLSRNTEAFF. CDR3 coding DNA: TGCGCCAGCAGCCAACTATCGAGGAACACTGAAGCTTTCTTT.

CDR3 nucleotides: TGTGCCGGCGTGGGCAGTCATAATGAAAAACTGTTTTTT. Translation: CAGVGSHNEKLFF. The chain links TRBV28 to TRBJ1-4, with D uncertain. In germline, CDR1 is MDHEN, CDR2 SYDVKM. V gave up 11 bases and J gave up 4 bases, with 14 bases separating them. CDR3 length equals 13 residues.

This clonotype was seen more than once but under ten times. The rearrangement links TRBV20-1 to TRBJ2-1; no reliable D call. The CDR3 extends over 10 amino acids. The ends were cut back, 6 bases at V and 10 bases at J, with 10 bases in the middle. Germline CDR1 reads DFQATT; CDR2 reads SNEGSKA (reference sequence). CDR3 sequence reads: CSATKREQFF. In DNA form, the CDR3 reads TGCAGTGCAACTAAGAGGGAGCAGTTCTTC.

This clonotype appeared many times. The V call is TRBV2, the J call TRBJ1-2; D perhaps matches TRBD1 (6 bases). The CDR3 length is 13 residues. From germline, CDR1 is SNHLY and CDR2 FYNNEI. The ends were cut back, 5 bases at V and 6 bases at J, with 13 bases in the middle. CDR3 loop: CASSRDIANGYTF. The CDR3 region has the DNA TGTGCCAGCAGTCGGGACATAGCAAATGGCTACACCTTC.

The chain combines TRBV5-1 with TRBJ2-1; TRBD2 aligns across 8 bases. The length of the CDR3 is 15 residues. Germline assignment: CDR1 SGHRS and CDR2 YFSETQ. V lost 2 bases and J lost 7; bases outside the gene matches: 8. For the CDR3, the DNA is TGCGCCAGCAGCTTATACGGGACTAGGGTGAATGAGCAGTTCTTC. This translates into CASSLYGTRVNEQFF.

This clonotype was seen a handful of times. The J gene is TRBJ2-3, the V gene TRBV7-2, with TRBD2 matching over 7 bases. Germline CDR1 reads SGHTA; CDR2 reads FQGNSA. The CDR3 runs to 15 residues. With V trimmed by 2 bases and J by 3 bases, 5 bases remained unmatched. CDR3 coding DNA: TGTGCCAGCAGCTTATGGGGAGGGGTGACAGATACGCAGTATTTT. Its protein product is CASSLWGGVTDTQYF.

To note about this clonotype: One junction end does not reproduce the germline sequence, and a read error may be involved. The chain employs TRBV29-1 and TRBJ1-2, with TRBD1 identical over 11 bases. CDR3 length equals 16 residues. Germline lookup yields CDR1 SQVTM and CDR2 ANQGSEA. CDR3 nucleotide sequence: TGCAGCGTTGAAGATTGGGGGACAGGGGGTAACTATGGCTACAACTTC. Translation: CSVEDWGTGGNYGYNF.

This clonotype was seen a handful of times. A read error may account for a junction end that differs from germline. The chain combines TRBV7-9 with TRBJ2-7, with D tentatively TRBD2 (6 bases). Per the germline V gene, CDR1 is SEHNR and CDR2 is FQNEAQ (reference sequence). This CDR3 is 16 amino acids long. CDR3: CASSSSYDRDFYGQYF. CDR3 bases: TGTGCCAGCAGCTCCTCGTACGACCGGGACTTCTACGGGCAGTACTTC. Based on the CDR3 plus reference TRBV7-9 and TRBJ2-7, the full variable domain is DTGVSQNPRHKITKRGQNVTFRCDPISEHNRLYWYRQTLGQGPEFLTYFQNEAQLEKSRLLSDRFSAERPKGSFSTLEIQRTEQGDSAMYLCASSSSYDRDFYGQYFGPGTRLTVT.

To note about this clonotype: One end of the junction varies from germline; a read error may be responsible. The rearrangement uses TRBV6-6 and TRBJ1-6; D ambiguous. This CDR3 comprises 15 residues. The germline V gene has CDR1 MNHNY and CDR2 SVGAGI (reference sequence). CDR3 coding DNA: TGTGCCAGCATGATGGGGAGCTCCTATAATTCACCTCTCCACTTT. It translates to CASMMGSSYNSPLHF.

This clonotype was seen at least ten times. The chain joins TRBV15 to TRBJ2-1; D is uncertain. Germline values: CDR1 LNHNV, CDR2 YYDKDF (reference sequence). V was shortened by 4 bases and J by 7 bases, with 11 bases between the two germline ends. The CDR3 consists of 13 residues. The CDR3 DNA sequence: TGTGCCACCAGCATGATCCTCGAGAATGAGCAGTTCTTC. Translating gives CATSMILENEQFF.

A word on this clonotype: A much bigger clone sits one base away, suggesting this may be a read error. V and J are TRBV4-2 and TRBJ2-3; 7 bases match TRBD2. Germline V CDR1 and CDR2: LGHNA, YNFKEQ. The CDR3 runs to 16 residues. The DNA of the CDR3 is TGTGCCAGCAGCCAAGATCTAGCGGAACACACAGATGCGCAGTATTTT. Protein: CASSQDLAEHTDAQYF.